This T cell receptor (beta chain) was captured in a study of metastatic and nonmetastatic thyroid tumors. Nobody among the patients had been given any treatment before thyroid surgery. TCRdb re-called the PCR reads with MiXCR. The repertoire has some 41,000 clones, roughly 12% of them found once; the top ten carry 9% to 9.5%. CDR1 and CDR2 (germline): SGHRS, YFSETQ. This CDR3 has 15 residues. The V segment lost 2 bases and the J segment 4 bases; nucleotides outside the gene matches: 5. This clone was observed a few times. This receptor was obtained from a female donor with papillary thyroid cancer or a benign thyroid nodule (not recorded which). Some clones in this sample may be carry-over from other donors' samples. Sequencing was carried out using blood. The genes are TRBV5-1 and TRBJ2-3, with TRBD2 identical over 9 bases. The CDR3 coding sequence is TGCGCCAGCAGCTTAGTTAGCGGGGGCTCAGATACGCAGTATTTT. It is translated as CASSLVSGGSDTQYF.